Sequencing of this T cell receptor (beta chain) was carried out in a study of cytomegalovirus exposure and HLA in healthy donors. General study findings and limits: The study listed roughly 160 cytomegalovirus-associated TCR beta chains. The classifier, whose performance was assessed in both the original and validation cohorts, reportedly diagnosed cytomegalovirus status with high specificity and sensitivity.

The primer mix had 60 Vbeta and 13 Jbeta primers. Profiling relied on immunoSEQ multiplex PCR, and the TCRdb table lists in-frame clones only, not all of them. The sample carries approximately 210,000 clones, 85% to 90% recorded once. The CDR3 runs to 15 residues. The germline CDR1 and CDR2 sequences are MNHNS and SASEGT. Trimming took off 1 base at V and 4 bases at J, with 13 bases between the two ends. This clone appeared a single time. Its antigen is currently unknown. The chain employs TRBV6-1 and TRBJ2-5; D call uncertain. What was sequenced was PBMCs. The TCR sequence derives from a man younger than 45 in good health and CMV-seronegative. DNA of the CDR3: TGTGCCAGCAGTGAAGTAGCTCCTCTGGGAGAGACCCAGTACTTC. It specifies CASSEVAPLGETQYF.